Presented here are 14 T cell receptor beta chains from one specimen sequenced in a study of OX40 agonist ivuxolimab in advanced cancers. The method was the immunoSEQ multiplex PCR assay. Entries here come from immuneACCESS through TCRdb and include only in-frame sequences with V and J called. Some clones fail to appear in such tables; in the studies checked, an unresolved V gene covers under half of the shortfall, and the cause of the remainder is unknown. The sample table lists 82,000 or so clones, approximately 92% of them with a count of one. The top ten clones comprise about 0.63% of the sample. The sample was CD4+ or CD8+ T cells sorted from blood, taken in a trial of the OX40 agonist ivuxolimab. These receptors came from an adult with an advanced solid tumor such as melanoma, head and neck, liver or kidney cancer.

This chain uses TRBV9 with TRBJ2-1, with D unresolved. Deletions cut 0 bases from V and 5 bases from J, with 6 bases between. The CDR3 extends over 13 amino acids. Germline loops: CDR1 SGDLS, CDR2 YYNGEE. This CDR3 is CASSVDRNNEQFF. The CDR3 bases are TGTGCCAGCAGCGTAGACAGAAACAATGAGCAGTTCTTC.

The chain's CDR3 is CASSAEPHYGYTF. In DNA form, the CDR3 reads TGTGCCAGCAGTGCCGAGCCCCACTATGGCTACACCTTC. The chain couples TRBV6-1 to TRBJ1-2; D not resolved. V shed 4 bases and J shed 3 bases, with 9 bases lying between them. Germline V gene data show CDR1 as MNHNS and CDR2 as SASEGT. The CDR3 loop spans 13 amino acids.

DNA for the CDR3: TGTGCCAGCACTGGAGGGCCCAGGGAGCTGTTTTTT. Residues: CASTGGPRELFF. The chain combines TRBV6-5 with TRBJ2-2, with D possibly matching TRBD2 (6 bases). CDR1 and CDR2 (germline): MNHEY, SVGAGI. V gave up 7 bases and J gave up 9 bases, with 12 bases separating them. This CDR3 comprises 12 residues.

This chain connects TRBV9 to TRBJ2-5, with 10 bases fitting TRBD1. J was trimmed by 6 bases and V by 4 bases; bases with no gene match: 9. Germline V CDR1 and CDR2: SGDLS, YYNGEE. This CDR3 region has 15 residues. CDR3 residues: CASSPTGQGWKTQYF. CDR3 in DNA: TGTGCCAGCAGCCCCACGGGACAGGGGTGGAAGACCCAGTACTTC.

The J gene is TRBJ2-2, the V gene TRBV19; a weak D match, TRBD1 (5 bases). Germline CDR1 LNHDA, CDR2 SQIVND (reference sequence). Deletions cut 0 bases from V and 6 bases from J, with 20 bases between. The CDR3 runs to 18 residues. CDR3 in DNA: TGTGCCAGTAGTATAGATCATCTGGACCTAAGGGGTCCCGGGGAGCTGTTTTTT. This codes for CASSIDHLDLRGPGELFF. Full variable domain (rest looked up from reference TRBV19 and TRBJ2-2): DGGITQSPKYLFRKEGQNVTLSCEQNLNHDAMYWYRQDPGQGLRLIYYSQIVNDFQKGDIAEGYSVSREKKESFPLTVTSAQKNPTAFYLCASSIDHLDLRGPGELFFGEGSRLTVL.

The V gene is TRBV28, the J gene TRBJ1-5; a possible D gene is TRBD1 (5 bases). The V gene's germline CDR1 is MDHEN and CDR2 SYDVKM. The CDR3 consists of 16 residues. The V end lost 3 bases, the J end lost 0 bases, and 12 bases lay between the germline ends. CDR3 nucleotide sequence: TGTGCCAGCAGTTTTGGAGGGACTACTAGCAATCAGCCCCAGCATTTT. This translates into CASSFGGTTSNQPQHF.

The CDR3 DNA reads TGTGCCAGCAGTGACCCTGGAAGGGGGGATGGCTACACCTTC. As protein: CASSDPGRGDGYTF. The chain has TRBV6-1 and TRBJ1-2, with D perhaps matching TRBD1 (6 bases). V lost 3 bases and J lost 6, with 14 bases in between. The CDR3 runs to 14 residues. CDR1 is MNHNS, CDR2 SASEGT, per germline.

This clone was seen only a few times. The V and J genes are TRBV5-1 and TRBJ2-1, with 8 bases identical to TRBD2. Trimming cost V 0 bases and J 4 bases; bases outside gene matches: 6. Germline-derived CDR1 and CDR2 are SGHRS and YFSETQ. This CDR3 region has 16 residues. The CDR3: CASSLVGGRIYNEQFF. CDR3 nucleotides: TGCGCCAGCAGCTTGGTGGGCGGGAGGATATACAATGAGCAGTTCTTC.

The J gene is TRBJ1-1, the V gene TRBV19; 9 nucleotides align to TRBD1. CDR3 length equals 15 residues. Germline V gene lookup returns CDR1 LNHDA and CDR2 SQIVND (reference sequence). V shed 7 bases and J 7 bases; nucleotides not matched to a gene: 13. Written as DNA, the CDR3 is TGTGCCAGTACCAAAACCCCGGGACAGGGTAATGAAGCTTTCTTT. It translates to CASTKTPGQGNEAFF.

The chain combines TRBV6-5 with TRBJ2-3; D call uncertain. V lost 7 bases and J lost 4, with 6 bases in between. CDR3 length: 11 amino acids. Germline assignment: CDR1 MNHEY and CDR2 SVGAGI. The CDR3 nucleotides are TGTGCCAGCACAAGTTCAGATACGCAGTATTTT. Translating it yields CASTSSDTQYF.

The rearrangement uses TRBV28 and TRBJ2-2, with D possibly TRBD2 on 5 matching bases. The CDR3 has 13 residues. The V gene's germline CDR1 is MDHEN and CDR2 SYDVKM. V was pared by 3 bases and J by 4 bases, with 6 bases between. The CDR3 nucleotides are TGTGCCAGCAGTTTCCGGGGCACCGGGGAGCTGTTTTTT. It is translated as CASSFRGTGELFF.

This clone occurred once. This CDR3 reads CASSLRTPDSAQISGNTIYF. In DNA, the CDR3 is TGTGCCAGCTCACTACGGACGCCGGACAGCGCCCAAATCTCTGGAAACACCATATATTTT. The chain couples TRBV18 to TRBJ1-3; possible D gene TRBD1, 6 bases. Germline CDR1 is KGHSH and CDR2 is LQKENI. CDR3 length equals 20 residues. V was trimmed by 4 bases and J by 0 bases, leaving 25 bases between them.

The chain recombines TRBV25-1 with TRBJ1-2, with D perhaps TRBD1 (6 bases). Trimming pared 4 bases from V and 8 bases from J, leaving 11 bases between. The CDR3 is 12 residues long. Germline-derived CDR1 and CDR2 are MGHDK and SYGVNS. The CDR3 region is CASSGGAGGYTF. In nucleotides, the CDR3 is TGTGCCAGCAGTGGGGGGGCGGGCGGCTACACCTTC.

The rearrangement uses TRBV6-1 and TRBJ1-2; TRBD1 agrees at 7 bases. CDR1 and CDR2 from the germline V gene are MNHNS and SASEGT. CDR3 length: 13 residues. J gave up 3 bases and V 4 bases, and 2 bases lay outside the gene matches. CDR3: CASSVTGDYGYTF. The CDR3 region has the DNA TGTGCCAGCAGTGTCACAGGGGACTATGGCTACACCTTC.